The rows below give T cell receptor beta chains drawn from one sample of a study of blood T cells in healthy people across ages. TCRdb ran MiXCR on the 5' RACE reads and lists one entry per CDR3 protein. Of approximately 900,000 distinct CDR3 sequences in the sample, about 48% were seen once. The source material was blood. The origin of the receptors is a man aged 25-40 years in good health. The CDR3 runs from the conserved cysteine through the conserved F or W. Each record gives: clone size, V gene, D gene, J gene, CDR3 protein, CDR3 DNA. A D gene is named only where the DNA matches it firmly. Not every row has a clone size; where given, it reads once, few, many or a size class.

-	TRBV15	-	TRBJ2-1	CATSRDRGSGEQFF	TGTGCCACCAGCAGAGATAGGGGGTCGGGTGAGCAGTTCTTC
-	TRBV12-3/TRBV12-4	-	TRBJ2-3	CASSRKGADAQYF	TGTGCCAGCAGTAGAAAGGGTGCAGATGCGCAGTATTTT
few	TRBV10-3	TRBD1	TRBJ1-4	CAISRQGTNEKLFF	TGTGCCATCAGTCGACAGGGAACTAATGAAAAACTGTTTTTT
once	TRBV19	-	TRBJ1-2	CATSEFLYGYTF	TGTGCCACCTCGGAGTTCCTCTATGGCTACACCTTC
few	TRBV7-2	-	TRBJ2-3	CASSQGLPLGTQYF	TGTGCCAGCAGCCAGGGACTTCCCCTCGGTACGCAGTATTTT
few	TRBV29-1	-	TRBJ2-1	CSVRGTYNEQFF	TGCAGCGTCCGCGGAACCTACAATGAGCAGTTCTTC
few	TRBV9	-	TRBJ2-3	CASSLEDYRTDTQYF	TGTGCCAGCAGCCTAGAGGACTACCGCACAGATACGCAGTATTTT
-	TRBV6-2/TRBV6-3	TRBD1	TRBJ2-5	CASSSWTGNVETQYF	TGTGCCAGCAGTTCCTGGACAGGGAATGTAGAGACCCAGTACTTC
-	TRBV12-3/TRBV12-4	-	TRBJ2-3	CASSVRVGTDTQYF	TGTGCCAGCAGTGTTAGGGTTGGCACAGATACGCAGTATTTT
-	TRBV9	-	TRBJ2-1	CASSVDSSRTYNEQFF	TGTGCCAGCAGCGTAGATAGTAGTCGTACCTACAATGAGCAGTTCTTC
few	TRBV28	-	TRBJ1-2	CASSLGGLVSYGYTF	TGTGCCAGCAGTTTGGGAGGGTTGGTCTCCTATGGCTACACCTTC
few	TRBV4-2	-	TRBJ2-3	CASSQVERADTQYF	TGTGCCAGCAGCCAAGTGGAGCGAGCAGATACGCAGTATTTT
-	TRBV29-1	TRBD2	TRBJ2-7	CSVVWASGNYEQYF	TGCAGCGTTGTTTGGGCTAGCGGAAACTACGAGCAGTACTTC
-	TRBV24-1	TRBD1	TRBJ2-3	CAASEAGTGTVDTQYF	TGTGCCGCCAGTGAAGCCGGGACAGGGACAGTAGATACGCAGTATTTT
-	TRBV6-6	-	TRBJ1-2	CASSYSSRGTDRDGYTF	TGTGCCAGCAGTTACTCTTCCAGGGGCACGGATAGGGATGGCTACACCTTC
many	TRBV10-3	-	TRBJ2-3	CAIMLADTQYF	TGTGCCATCATGCTCGCAGATACGCAGTATTTT
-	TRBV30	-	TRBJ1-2	CAWSVVLLYGYTF	TGTGCCTGGAGTGTGGTACTCCTCTATGGCTACACCTTC
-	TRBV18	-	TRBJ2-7	CASSPLQGYEQYF	TGTGCCAGCTCACCCCTACAGGGCTACGAGCAGTACTTC
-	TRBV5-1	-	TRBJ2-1	CASSLPAKYNEQFF	TGCGCCAGCAGCTTACCCGCAAAATACAATGAGCAGTTCTTC
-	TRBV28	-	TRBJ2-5	CASTFQGGRTQETQYF	TGTGCCAGCACTTTCCAGGGGGGCAGGACTCAAGAGACCCAGTACTTC
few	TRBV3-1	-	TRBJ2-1	CASSHIGVSYNEQFF	TGTGCCAGCAGCCATATAGGGGTATCCTACAATGAGCAGTTCTTC
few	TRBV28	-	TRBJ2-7	CASSLTPQSLEQYF	TGTGCCAGCAGTTTAACACCCCAATCCCTCGAGCAGTACTTC
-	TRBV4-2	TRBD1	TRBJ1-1	CASSQDLADRVTFF	TGTGCCAGCAGCCAAGATCTGGCGGACAGGGTAACTTTCTTT
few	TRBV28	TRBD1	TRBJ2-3	CASSHRGQGTDTQYF	TGTGCCAGCTCCCATAGGGGACAGGGAACAGATACGCAGTATTTT
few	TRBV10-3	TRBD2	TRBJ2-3	CAIGDTLAGEADTQYF	TGTGCCATCGGTGATACACTAGCGGGAGAGGCAGATACGCAGTATTTT
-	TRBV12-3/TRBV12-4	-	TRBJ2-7	CASSDGQPYEQYF	TGTGCCAGCAGTGACGGACAGCCCTACGAGCAGTACTTC
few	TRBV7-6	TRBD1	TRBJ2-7	CASSHGQGHEQYF	TGTGCCAGCAGCCATGGACAGGGCCACGAGCAGTACTTC
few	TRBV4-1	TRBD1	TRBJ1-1	CASSQGGQADTEAFF	TGCGCCAGCAGCCAAGGCGGACAGGCAGACACTGAAGCTTTCTTT
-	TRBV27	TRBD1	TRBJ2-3	CASRRTGQGGVTDTQYF	TGTGCCAGCAGACGAACCGGACAGGGAGGAGTTACAGATACGCAGTATTTT
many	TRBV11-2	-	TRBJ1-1	CASSLDPGAYTEAFF	TGTGCCAGCAGCTTAGATCCGGGGGCCTACACTGAAGCTTTCTTT
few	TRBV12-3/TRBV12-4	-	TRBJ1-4	CASSLGPTNEKLFF	TGTGCCAGCAGTTTAGGCCCAACTAATGAAAAACTGTTTTTT
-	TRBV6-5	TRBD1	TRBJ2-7	CASRAGQGGYEQYF	TGTGCCAGCAGAGCGGGACAGGGAGGCTACGAGCAGTACTTC
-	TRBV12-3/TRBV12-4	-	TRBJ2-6	CASSSSGTGANVLTF	TGTGCCAGCAGTTCATCAGGGACTGGGGCCAACGTCCTGACTTTC
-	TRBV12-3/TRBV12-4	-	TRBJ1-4	CASRAGPSTNEKLFF	TGTGCCAGCAGGGCAGGGCCCTCGACTAATGAAAAACTGTTTTTT
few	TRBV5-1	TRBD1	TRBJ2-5	CASSLEDRGLETQYF	TGCGCCAGCAGCTTGGAGGACAGGGGGCTAGAGACCCAGTACTTC
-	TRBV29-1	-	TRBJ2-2	CSVDDTGELFF	TGCAGCGTCGACGACACCGGGGAGCTGTTTTTT
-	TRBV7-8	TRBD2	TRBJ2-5	CASVELAGPQETQYF	TGTGCCAGCGTCGAACTAGCGGGGCCTCAAGAGACCCAGTACTTC
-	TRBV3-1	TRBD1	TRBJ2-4	CASSLQGAGNIRYF	TGTGCCAGCAGCCTGCAGGGGGCGGGAAACATTCGGTACTTC
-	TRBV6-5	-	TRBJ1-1	CASSYDGRGNTEAFF	TGTGCCAGCAGTTACGACGGACGGGGGAACACTGAAGCTTTCTTT
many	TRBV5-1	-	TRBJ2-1	CASASLDNGYNEQFF	TGCGCCAGCGCGTCTTTGGACAATGGCTACAATGAGCAGTTCTTC
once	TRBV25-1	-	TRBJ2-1	CASSNRDLGEQFF	TGTGCCAGCAGTAACAGGGATCTCGGTGAGCAGTTCTTC
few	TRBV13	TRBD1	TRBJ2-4	CASSTPGTANIQYF	TGTGCCAGCAGTACCCCCGGGACAGCAAACATTCAGTACTTC
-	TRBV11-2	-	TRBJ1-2	CASSLEVHQRGHGYTF	TGTGCCAGCAGCTTAGAGGTACATCAGAGGGGCCATGGCTACACCTTC
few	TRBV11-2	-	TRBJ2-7	CASTPQGGMYEQYF	TGTGCCAGCACTCCACAGGGAGGGATGTACGAGCAGTACTTC
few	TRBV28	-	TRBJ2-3	CASSLSANTDTQYF	TGTGCCAGCAGTTTGTCGGCTAACACAGATACGCAGTATTTT
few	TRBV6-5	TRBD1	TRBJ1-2	CASSYQGAGGYTF	TGTGCCAGCAGTTACCAGGGGGCAGGCGGCTACACCTTC
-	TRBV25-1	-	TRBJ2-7	CASSESLMTGFSYEQYF	TGTGCCAGCAGTGAATCCCTCATGACAGGATTTTCCTACGAGCAGTACTTC
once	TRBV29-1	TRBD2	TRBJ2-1	CSVRVGLAFYNEQFF	TGCAGCGTTAGGGTGGGACTAGCGTTCTACAATGAGCAGTTCTTC
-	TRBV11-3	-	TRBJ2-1	CASSPLERVTTHPRNEQFF	TGTGCCAGCAGCCCCCTTGAGAGGGTTACTACCCACCCCCGAAATGAGCAGTTCTTC
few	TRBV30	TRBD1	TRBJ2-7	CAWSSRDSYEQYF	TGTGCCTGGAGTAGCCGGGACAGTTACGAGCAGTACTTC
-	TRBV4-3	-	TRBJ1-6	CASSQEVGNSPLHF	TGCGCCAGCAGCCAAGAGGTGGGAAATTCACCCCTCCACTTT
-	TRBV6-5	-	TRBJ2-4	CASSYSEVRGRENRIAKNIQYF	TGTGCCAGCAGTTACTCGGAGGTGCGGGGCAGGGAGAACCGGATAGCCAAAAACATTCAGTACTTC
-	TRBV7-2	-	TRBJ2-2	CASSPLWDNTGELFF	TGTGCCAGCAGCCCACTTTGGGATAACACCGGGGAGCTGTTTTTT
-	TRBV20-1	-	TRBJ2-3	CSASSLRTASTDTQYF	TGCAGTGCATCATCCCTTAGGACCGCAAGCACAGATACGCAGTATTTT
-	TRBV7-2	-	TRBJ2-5	CASSPINFQGAGEQYF	TGTGCCAGCAGCCCTATCAATTTCCAGGGGGCGGGGGAGCAGTACTTC
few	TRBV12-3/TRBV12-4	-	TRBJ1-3	CASSLGGSGNTIYF	TGTGCCAGCAGCTTAGGGGGCTCTGGAAACACCATATATTTT
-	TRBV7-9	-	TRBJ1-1	CASSNRGGAGNTEAFF	TGTGCCAGCAGCAACCGTGGGGGGGCCGGGAACACTGAAGCTTTCTTT